This T cell receptor beta chain was captured in a study of human T cells and chemical hapten exposure. Study information: Upper-back patches of 0.01% DPC were read at 6 days. The study, taken as a whole, reports: The presence of alopecia in the donors means their immune response may differ from healthy people's.

A note on this clonotype: Its antigen is as yet unknown.

CDR1 is LGHDT, CDR2 YNNKEL, per germline (reference sequence). The CDR3 sequence is 13 residues long. J lost 11 bases, V lost 5 bases, and 11 bases had no gene match. TCRdb ran MiXCR on the RACE reads and lists one entry per CDR3 protein. The sample includes some 400,000 distinct CDR3 sequences, about 4.4% of them seen just once. Noted time point: patch test 1, 2 weeks after DPC sensitization. Treatment: therapeutic diphenylcyclopropenone sensitization with weekly scalp DPC. The TCR comes from a woman aged 45-59 years with alopecia areata. Some clones in this sample may be carry-over from other donors' samples. Sample: whole blood, taken in connection with sensitization to the hapten diphenylcyclopropenone (DPC). The chain recombines TRBV3-1 with TRBJ1-1; TRBD1 matches at 7 bases. The CDR3 sequence: CASSSRVQGRAFF. The DNA for the CDR3 is TGTGCCAGCAGCTCTCGGGTACAGGGGAGGGCTTTCTTT.